A selection of T cell receptor beta chains follows, all from one sample in a study of T-cell reconstitution after alpha-beta-depleted transplantation in children. In TCRdb, the PCR reads were re-called with MiXCR into one record per CDR3 protein. The sample carries about 460,000 distinct CDR3 sequences, roughly an eighth recorded once. The specimen comprised PBMCs from the stem cell graft donor, sampled from the stem cell graft. The receptor set was obtained from a human donor who donated a stem cell graft to a child with combined immunodeficiency. Each CDR3 is given with its conserved first and last residue. D genes are given only for firm matches. Only some rows state a clone size, as once, few, many or a class for expanded clones.

v_call	j_call	clone_size	d_call	cdr3_aa	cdr3_nt
TRBV4-3	TRBJ1-3	few	TRBD1	CASSRNAGTDGNTIYF	TGCGCCAGCAGCCGAAACGCCGGGACAGACGGAAACACCATATATTTT
TRBV21-1	TRBJ2-1	.	.	CASAGLAPRRVTYNEQFF	TGTGCCAGCGCAGGTCTAGCGCCCCGGAGGGTCACCTACAATGAGCAGTTCTTC
TRBV3-1	TRBJ2-7	once	.	CASSPQRRTPYEQYF	TGTGCCAGCAGCCCCCAGCGGAGAACCCCCTACGAGCAGTACTTC
TRBV9	TRBJ2-2	few	.	CASSVVQGYGTGELFF	TGTGCCAGCAGCGTAGTACAGGGATACGGCACCGGGGAGCTGTTTTTT
TRBV12-3/TRBV12-4	TRBJ2-1	.	.	CASSFTTPSSYNEQFF	TGTGCCAGCAGTTTTACCACCCCTAGCTCCTACAATGAGCAGTTCTTC
TRBV7-2	TRBJ2-5	.	TRBD2	CASSSSGARSQNQETQYF	TGTGCCAGCAGCTCTAGCGGGGCCCGTTCCCAGAACCAAGAGACCCAGTACTTC
TRBV11-3	TRBJ2-1	.	.	CASSLGATGYNEQFF	TGTGCCAGCAGCTTAGGCGCGACAGGCTACAATGAGCAGTTCTTC
TRBV12-3/TRBV12-4	TRBJ2-1	few	.	CASSFSSRAKFF	TGTGCCAGCAGTTTTTCCAGCAGGGCCAAGTTCTTC
TRBV3-1	TRBJ2-1	few	TRBD2	CASSQVLAVSSYNEQFF	TGTGCCAGCAGCCAAGTGCTAGCGGTGAGCTCCTACAATGAGCAGTTCTTC
TRBV20-1	TRBJ2-5	.	TRBD2	CSARDLGNGISGPEETQYF	TGCAGTGCTAGAGATCTTGGGAACGGGATTAGCGGGCCCGAAGAGACCCAGTACTTC
TRBV29-1	TRBJ2-7	many	.	CSVRQDSYEQYF	TGCAGCGTCAGACAGGATTCCTACGAGCAGTACTTC
TRBV3-1	TRBJ2-1	.	TRBD2	CASSKDFTSGAYNEQFF	TGTGCCAGCAGCAAAGATTTCACTAGCGGGGCCTACAATGAGCAGTTCTTC
TRBV20-1	TRBJ2-1	.	TRBD2	CSARSTFGGAYNEQFF	TGCAGTGCTAGATCCACTTTCGGGGGGGCCTACAATGAGCAGTTCTTC
TRBV10-3	TRBJ2-3	many	TRBD2	CATSPGLAGPRSTDTQYF	TGTGCCACCTCCCCAGGACTAGCGGGCCCCCGAAGCACAGATACGCAGTATTTT
TRBV24-1	TRBJ2-3	few	TRBD2	CATSDEGTSSSDTQYF	TGTGCCACCAGTGATGAAGGGACTAGTTCTTCAGATACGCAGTATTTT
TRBV20-1	TRBJ1-6	few	.	CSARVGGLADNSPLHF	TGCAGTGCTAGAGTGGGGGGGCTGGCGGATAATTCACCCCTCCACTTT
TRBV5-6	TRBJ1-1	.	TRBD1	CASTFLDRVGTEAFF	TGTGCCAGCACCTTTTTAGACAGGGTCGGCACTGAAGCTTTCTTT
TRBV11-1	TRBJ2-2	.	TRBD2	CASSFRRLAGGPGELFF	TGTGCCAGCAGCTTCCGCAGACTAGCGGGAGGACCCGGGGAGCTGTTTTTT
TRBV28	TRBJ2-1	few	TRBD2	CASSVFLGTSEDNEQFF	TGTGCCAGCAGCGTCTTTCTAGGGACTAGTGAGGACAATGAGCAGTTCTTC
TRBV27	TRBJ2-1	.	TRBD1	CASSGPTTGFYNEQFF	TGTGCCAGCAGTGGACCTACGACAGGGTTCTACAATGAGCAGTTCTTC
TRBV20-1	TRBJ2-2	few	.	CSAGVGGGGGTGELFF	TGCAGTGCTGGGGTCGGAGGGGGAGGCGGCACCGGGGAGCTGTTTTTT
TRBV5-6	TRBJ1-2	few	TRBD1	CASSLASGDRAYNYGYTF	TGTGCCAGCAGCTTGGCCAGCGGGGACAGGGCATACAACTATGGCTACACCTTC
TRBV20-1	TRBJ2-1	.	.	CSARELVRDSYNEQFF	TGCAGTGCTAGAGAACTGGTGCGGGACTCCTACAATGAGCAGTTCTTC
TRBV5-1	TRBJ2-5	.	.	CASSLGWGQGETQYF	TGCGCCAGCAGCTTGGGCTGGGGGCAAGGAGAGACCCAGTACTTC
TRBV6-5	TRBJ1-1	few	.	CASSYRYGGTEAFF	TGTGCCAGCAGTTACAGGTACGGGGGAACTGAAGCTTTCTTT
TRBV4-3	TRBJ1-2	.	TRBD1	CASSQDLGTGFSNYGYTF	TGCGCCAGCAGCCAAGATCTGGGGACAGGGTTTTCTAATTATGGCTACACCTTC
TRBV10-3	TRBJ2-7	.	.	CAPPGTEPYEQYF	TGTGCCCCTCCCGGGACGGAACCCTACGAGCAGTACTTC
TRBV4-1	TRBJ2-2	.	.	CASSHIPSGELFF	TGCGCCAGCAGCCATATACCATCCGGGGAGCTGTTTTTT
TRBV4-2	TRBJ2-7	few	TRBD1	CASSHVRDSAYEQYF	TGTGCCAGCAGCCATGTTCGGGACAGCGCCTACGAGCAGTACTTC
TRBV12-5	TRBJ2-7	few	.	CASCGPSSEQYF	TGTGCTAGCTGCGGGCCCTCCTCCGAGCAGTACTTC
TRBV7-9	TRBJ2-7	.	.	CASHPLGASGNEQYF	TGTGCCAGCCACCCCCTGGGGGCTAGTGGAAACGAGCAGTACTTC
TRBV5-6	TRBJ2-3	many	TRBD1	CASSSGTGDSTDTQYF	TGTGCCAGCAGCTCCGGGACAGGGGACTCCACAGATACGCAGTATTTT
TRBV20-1	TRBJ1-1	few	.	CSARPRATEAFF	TGCAGTGCCCGCCCCAGGGCCACTGAAGCTTTCTTT
TRBV20-1	TRBJ2-5	few	.	CSAGAWGTQYF	TGCAGTGCTGGCGCATGGGGGACCCAGTACTTC
TRBV25-1	TRBJ2-3	.	.	CASKFGRLTDTQYF	TGTGCCAGCAAATTCGGACGGCTCACAGATACGCAGTATTTT
TRBV2	TRBJ2-7	few	.	CASSDPTVYEQYF	TGTGCCAGCAGTGACCCGACAGTCTACGAGCAGTACTTC
TRBV6-2/TRBV6-3	TRBJ2-1	few	TRBD2	CASRQTSGSRYNEQFF	TGTGCCAGCAGGCAGACTAGCGGGAGTAGGTACAATGAGCAGTTCTTC
TRBV7-9	TRBJ2-7	many	TRBD1	CASSLAQGQLSDQYF	TGTGCCAGCAGCTTAGCACAGGGACAGCTATCAGACCAGTACTTC
TRBV9	TRBJ2-7	many	.	CASSFRDNSYEQYF	TGTGCCAGCAGCTTCAGGGACAACTCCTACGAGCAGTACTTC
TRBV4-1	TRBJ2-7	.	.	CASSQVRGASYEQYF	TGCGCCAGCAGCCAAGTCCGGGGGGCCTCCTACGAGCAGTACTTC
TRBV28	TRBJ2-7	.	.	CASGFGTGSDEQYF	TGTGCCAGCGGTTTTGGGACTGGGTCTGACGAGCAGTACTTC
TRBV12-3/TRBV12-4	TRBJ2-5	many	.	CASSGGETQYF	TGTGCCAGCAGTGGAGGGGAGACCCAGTACTTC
TRBV11-1	TRBJ2-6	few	.	CASSLGRDRLSGANVLTF	TGTGCCAGCAGCTTAGGACGGGACCGCCTCTCTGGGGCCAACGTCCTGACTTTC
TRBV11-2	TRBJ2-5	once	TRBD1	CACSSGTGYQETQYF	TGTGCCTGCAGCTCCGGGACAGGGTACCAAGAGACCCAGTACTTC
TRBV12-3/TRBV12-4	TRBJ1-1	few	TRBD1	CASSYGTGGLNTEAFF	TGTGCCAGCAGCTATGGGACAGGGGGCTTGAACACTGAAGCTTTCTTT
TRBV27	TRBJ2-3	.	TRBD2	CASSFRLGIAGGVADTQYF	TGTGCCAGCAGTTTTCGGCTCGGAATAGCGGGAGGGGTCGCAGATACGCAGTATTTT
TRBV6-1	TRBJ1-6	.	.	CASAPRRGIGNSPLHF	TGTGCCAGCGCCCCGCGGAGGGGGATAGGGAATTCACCCCTCCACTTT
TRBV18	TRBJ2-5	few	.	CASSPGQSRETQYF	TGTGCCAGCTCACCCGGACAGTCCAGGGAGACCCAGTACTTC
TRBV27	TRBJ2-1	.	TRBD2	CASSLTSGRVNEQFF	TGTGCCAGCAGTCTTACTAGCGGGAGGGTCAATGAGCAGTTCTTC
TRBV5-1	TRBJ2-7	.	.	CASSFGINYEQYF	TGCGCCAGCAGCTTCGGAATTAACTACGAGCAGTACTTC